This T cell receptor beta chain comes out of a study of regulatory T cells in long-lasting Graves disease. CDR3 length: 14 amino acids. V lost 4 bases, J lost 3 bases, and 13 bases lay in between. Per germline, CDR1 SNHLY and CDR2 FYNNEI. Time point in this sample: newly diagnosed GD, antithyroid drugs for less than 3 months. The TCR library was made from RNA that had been extracted from PBMCs in TRIzol. Sequencing libraries for TCR beta were prepared with iRepertoire HTBI primers and Arm-PCR of CDR3 regions. A single record per CDR3 protein comes from TCRdb applying MiXCR to the multiplex PCR reads. The table shows a few hundred thousand distinct CDR3 sequences, with approximately 12% occurring only once. This clonotype was counted a few times. The data also belong to a second study, concerning T cells in Graves' hyperthyroidism and ophthalmopathy.

The chain combines TRBV2 with TRBJ2-7, with a possible D match to TRBD2 (7 bases). The source was peripheral blood mononuclear cells (PBMCs), collected at new diagnosis, from a patient treated with antithyroid drugs. This receptor was identified in a woman between 18 and 29 years old with Graves disease. The chain's CDR3 is CASSVGGALYEQYF. The DNA for the CDR3 is TGTGCCAGCAGTGTTGGGGGGGCCCTCTACGAGCAGTACTTC.